This entry lists 17 T cell receptor beta chains sequenced from one sample in a study of T cell changes during pregnancy in multiple sclerosis. Assay: immunoSEQ multiplex PCR; the TCRdb copy retains only in-frame clones and omits some. Here the sample spans about 60,000 clones, approximately 93% being singletons. Sequencing used peripheral blood, obtained after pregnancy. The receptors here all came from a female donor with multiple sclerosis, enrolled in a pregnancy study.

The chain links TRBV27 to TRBJ2-7; D ambiguous. Looked up from germline, CDR1 is MNHEY and CDR2 is SMNVEV (reference sequence). This CDR3 comprises 14 residues. The V end lost 2 bases, the J end lost 3 bases, and 11 bases lay between the germline ends. CDR3 protein: CASSLKSLGYEQYF. CDR3 sequence (DNA): TGTGCCAGCAGTTTAAAGAGTCTTGGCTACGAGCAGTACTTC.

There are a few counts of this clone. The gene calls are TRBV13 and TRBJ2-1, with 13 positions matching TRBD2. The CDR3 contains 18 residues. Germline lookup yields CDR1 PRHDT and CDR2 FYEKMQ (reference sequence). With V trimmed by 4 bases and J by 5 bases, 11 bases remained unmatched. The CDR3 coding sequence is TGTGCCAGCAGCTCCGGGACTAGCGGGGCTATGAAGAACAATGAGCAGTTCTTC. It is translated as CASSSGTSGAMKNNEQFF.

The chain carries TRBV18 and TRBJ2-3; D gene unclear. The CDR3 is 15 residues long. Germline CDR1 is KGHSH and CDR2 is LQKENI. The ends were cut back, 2 bases at V and 2 bases at J, with 11 bases in the middle. As DNA, the CDR3 is TGTGCCAGCTCACCAAGGAGTTACGCCACAGATACGCAGTATTTT. Translating it yields CASSPRSYATDTQYF. The whole variable domain, remainder taken from reference TRBV18 and TRBJ2-3, is NAGVMQNPRHLVRRRGQEARLRCSPMKGHSHVYWYRQLPEEGLKFMVYLQKENIIDESGMPKERFSAEFPKEGPSILRIQQVVRGDSAAYFCASSPRSYATDTQYFGPGTRLTVL.

The chain combines TRBV5-4 with TRBJ2-1; D might be TRBD2 (6 bases). Trimming pared 0 bases from V and 8 bases from J, leaving 18 bases between. Germline assignment: CDR1 SGHNT and CDR2 YYREEE (reference sequence). The CDR3 contains 16 residues. The CDR3 here is CASSLAPGALQYEQFF. Written as DNA, the CDR3 is TGTGCCAGCAGCTTGGCACCGGGAGCGCTACAATATGAGCAGTTCTTC. Using reference TRBV5-4 and TRBJ2-1 for the parts outside the CDR3, the full variable domain is ETGVTQSPTHLIKTRGQQVTLRCSSQSGHNTVSWYQQALGQGPQFIFQYYREEENGRGNFPPRFSGLQFPNYSSELNVNALELDDSALYLCASSLAPGALQYEQFFGPGTRLTVL.

This clone is a singleton in its sample. The chain employs TRBV19 and TRBJ2-3; D remains unclear. Germline V lookup: CDR1 LNHDA, CDR2 SQIVND (reference sequence). V gave up 3 bases and J gave up 0 bases, with 7 bases separating them. There are 14 residues in the CDR3. CDR3 loop: CASSMFQSTDTQYF. CDR3 bases: TGTGCCAGTAGTATGTTCCAGAGCACAGATACGCAGTATTTT.

The sample holds one count of this clone. The genes are TRBV6-5 and TRBJ2-1, with D perhaps matching TRBD1 (7 bases). The germline CDR1 and CDR2 sequences are MNHEY and SVGAGI. The CDR3 loop spans 16 amino acids. The ends were cut back, 0 bases at V and 7 bases at J, with 16 bases in the middle. CDR3 nucleotides: TGTGCCAGCAGTTACTCGGCGACAGGGAGGATGAATGAGCAGTTCTTC. The encoded protein is CASSYSATGRMNEQFF.

The chain joins TRBV7-8 to TRBJ1-1; the D is unclear. V lost 3 bases to trimming and J lost 0 bases, with 17 bases between them. CDR3 length: 17 residues. Germline values: CDR1 SGHVS, CDR2 FQNEAQ. In DNA form, the CDR3 reads TGTGCCAGCAGCTTCTTAGAGGGTCCTACCATGAACACTGAAGCTTTCTTT. Translated: CASSFLEGPTMNTEAFF.

The chain carries TRBV6-6 and TRBJ2-7, with 9 bases fitting TRBD1. Germline trimming cut 2 bases from V and 7 bases from J; bases unmatched to any gene: 12. The CDR3 has 16 residues. Germline assignment: CDR1 MNHNY and CDR2 SVGAGI (reference sequence). CDR3 region: CASSYPRQGGSGEQYF. CDR3 nucleotides: TGTGCCAGCAGTTACCCTAGACAGGGGGGTTCGGGGGAGCAGTACTTC.

This clone was seen just once. The chain carries TRBV29-1 and TRBJ2-5; D gene ambiguous. The V end was cut by 1 base, the J end by 1 base, with 7 bases between. Germline V CDR1 and CDR2: SQVTM, ANQGSEA. The CDR3 loop spans 13 amino acids. DNA for the CDR3: TGCAGCGTTGAAGGGGCAGGCCAAGAGACCCAGTACTTC. Translation: CSVEGAGQETQYF.

This sequence joins TRBV18 and TRBJ2-2; 15 bases are shared with TRBD2. V shed 5 bases, J shed 2 bases, and the junction held 6 bases outside the gene matches. In germline, CDR1 is KGHSH, CDR2 LQKENI. This CDR3 region has 18 residues. CDR3 in amino acids: CASSSGTSGRTNTGELFF. The CDR3 DNA is TGTGCCAGCTCATCCGGGACTAGCGGGAGGACCAACACCGGGGAGCTGTTTTTT. The variable domain in full, with the rest retrieved from reference TRBV18 and TRBJ2-2, is NAGVMQNPRHLVRRRGQEARLRCSPMKGHSHVYWYRQLPEEGLKFMVYLQKENIIDESGMPKERFSAEFPKEGPSILRIQQVVRGDSAAYFCASSSGTSGRTNTGELFFGEGSRLTVL.

V usage is TRBV7-8 and J usage is TRBJ1-5; 9 bases are shared with TRBD1. The V and J ends lost 5 bases and 4 bases, in that order; junction bases with no gene match: 9. This CDR3 comprises 16 residues. In germline, CDR1 is SGHVS, CDR2 FQNEAQ. The CDR3 DNA sequence: TGTGCCAGCAGCCCTAACGGACAGGGGTTTAATCAGCCCCAGCATTTT. Translating gives CASSPNGQGFNQPQHF.

This chain links TRBV27 with TRBJ2-1; D perhaps matches TRBD2 (5 bases). CDR3 length equals 15 residues. V lost 5 bases and J lost 2, with 13 bases in between. Germline V gives CDR1 MNHEY, CDR2 SMNVEV (reference sequence). In nucleotides, the CDR3 is TGTGCCAGCAGTCCTCTCCGGGGTACCTACAATGAGCAGTTCTTC. This translates into CASSPLRGTYNEQFF.

V usage is TRBV14 and J usage is TRBJ2-7; TRBD1 matches 8 bases. The V gene end was trimmed by 1 base and the J gene end by 12 bases; junction bases not matched to a gene: 2. Per the germline V gene, CDR1 is SGHDN and CDR2 is FVKESK. This CDR3 contains 11 residues. The CDR3 nucleotides read TGTGCCAGCAGCCAAGGACAGGGGTTGTACTTC. Translation: CASSQGQGLYF.

This clone was detected many times. The limits of the CDR3 on the DNA are not certain, so only TCRdb's listed CDR3 is given. The rearrangement joins TRBV21-1 to TRBJ1-4; the table's D call TRBD1 went unverified against the DNA. TRBV21-1 is noted as a pseudogene. The CDR3 has 15 amino acids, counting both end residues. The CDR3 loop reads CASSKFAGGSEKLFF.

The gene calls are TRBV5-6 and TRBJ2-5; D gene ambiguous. CDR1 SGHDT and CDR2 YYEEEE come from the germline V gene. V lost 0 bases to trimming and J lost 0 bases, with 12 bases between them. The CDR3 is made up of 16 amino acids. The CDR3 nucleotides are TGTGCCAGCAGCTTGGAGGAATCAGGTAACCAAGAGACCCAGTACTTC. As protein: CASSLEESGNQETQYF.

The V and J genes are TRBV18 and TRBJ2-1, with 9 bases that match TRBD2. V lost 4 bases, J lost 2 bases, and 3 bases stayed unmatched. CDR1 KGHSH and CDR2 LQKENI come from the germline V gene. CDR3 length: 15 residues. The CDR3 region is CASSLKREAYNEQFF. The DNA for the CDR3 is TGTGCCAGCTCACTTAAGCGGGAGGCCTACAATGAGCAGTTCTTC. Full variable domain (missing parts from reference TRBV18 and TRBJ2-1): NAGVMQNPRHLVRRRGQEARLRCSPMKGHSHVYWYRQLPEEGLKFMVYLQKENIIDESGMPKERFSAEFPKEGPSILRIQQVVRGDSAAYFCASSLKREAYNEQFFGPGTRLTVL.

The genes are TRBV11-2 and TRBJ2-1; 9 nucleotides line up with TRBD2. Trimming at V came to 2 bases and at J to 5 bases, leaving 4 bases not matched to a gene. The CDR3 is 15 amino acids. Germline CDR1 SGHAT, CDR2 FQNNGV. Written as DNA, the CDR3 is TGTGCCAGCAGCTTAAGGCTAGCGGGAAACAATGAGCAGTTCTTC. This codes for CASSLRLAGNNEQFF.